These 20 T cell receptor beta chains share one sample of origin, sequenced in a study of vaccination effects on CD4 cells after COVID-19. This table comes from immunoSEQ multiplex PCR, and its TCRdb copy is limited to in-frame clones, with some not included. The table shows around 30,000 clones, with roughly four fifths occurring only once. Which antigens these TCRs recognize remains unknown. Prior to sequencing, the ViraFEST assay stimulated PBMC with viral peptide pools, which expanded the antigen-specific CD4+ T cells. With approximately 9 days of culture completed, CD4+ T cells were isolated. Everyone in the study got two shots of either the BNT162b2 or mRNA-1273 vaccine. The sample in question was CD4+ T cells from PBMCs cultured with HCoV-OC43 spike peptides, obtained after COVID-19 vaccination. The subset denotes: HCoV-OC43 spike overlapping peptide pool stimulation. These receptors originate from a human donor who received a COVID-19 vaccine.

The J gene is TRBJ1-3, the V gene TRBV6-5; a possible D gene is TRBD1 (5 bases). Germline V lookup: CDR1 MNHEY, CDR2 SVGAGI. The CDR3 runs 15 residues. The V gene lost 6 bases and the J gene lost 0 bases, with 12 bases spanning the gap. In nucleotides, the CDR3 is TGTGCCAGCAGCCGTCAGGGAAGCTCTGGAAACACCATATATTTT. Translation: CASSRQGSSGNTIYF.

This clone was seen more than once but under ten times. This rearrangement joins TRBV3-1 (or the pseudogene TRBV3-2) to TRBJ1-2; TRBD1 matches at 9 bases. From germline, CDR1 is LGHDT and CDR2 YNNKEL (reference sequence). The CDR3 sequence is 18 residues long. With V trimmed by 2 bases and J by 5 bases, 15 bases remained unmatched. In DNA form, the CDR3 reads TGTGCCAGCAGCCAACGGACTGGGACAGGGCTTACGCGGTATGGCTACACCTTC. Its translation is CASSQRTGTGLTRYGYTF.

J is TRBJ2-7 and V is TRBV11-2; 10 nucleotides align to TRBD2. V gave up 3 bases and J gave up 4 bases; unmatched junction bases: 6. Germline V gene lookup returns CDR1 SGHAT and CDR2 FQNNGV. The CDR3 spans 15 residues. The CDR3 here is CASSFLAGAEYEQYF. CDR3 nucleotide sequence: TGTGCCAGCAGCTTCCTAGCGGGGGCCGAATACGAGCAGTACTTC. The complete variable domain, with remaining parts taken from reference TRBV11-2 and TRBJ2-7, reads EAGVAQSPRYKIIEKRQSVAFWCNPISGHATLYWYQQILGQGPKLLIQFQNNGVVDDSQLPKDRFSAERLKGVDSTLKIQPAKLEDSAVYLCASSFLAGAEYEQYFGPGTRLTVT.

This rearrangement joins TRBV6-1 to TRBJ1-2; D not resolved. This CDR3 spans 15 amino acids. Trimming pared 2 bases from V and 6 bases from J, leaving 16 bases between. The germline CDR1 and CDR2 sequences are MNHNS and SASEGT. CDR3 nucleotides: TGTGCCAGCAGTGAAATGGCCTTCGGTGGGGATGGCTACACCTTC. Protein product: CASSEMAFGGDGYTF.

This chain connects TRBV5-1 to TRBJ2-7, with 8 bases fitting TRBD2. The trim removed 0 bases at V and 7 bases at J, leaving 9 bases unmatched. The CDR3 runs to 15 residues. Germline V gene sequence: CDR1 SGHRS, CDR2 YFSETQ. CDR3 amino acids: CASSLDPAGVREQYF. The DNA for the CDR3 is TGCGCCAGCAGCTTGGATCCAGCGGGAGTCAGGGAGCAGTACTTC.

This clone was counted a few times. The V and J genes are TRBV2 and TRBJ2-7; 8 bases are a match to TRBD2. Per the germline V gene, CDR1 is SNHLY and CDR2 is FYNNEI. With 3 bases clipped from V and 2 bases from J, the junction kept 12 bases outside the gene matches. The CDR3 runs to 17 residues. Here the CDR3 DNA reads TGTGCCAGCAGTGATACGGGCACTAGCGGTCTGACCTACGAGCAGTACTTC. This gives the protein CASSDTGTSGLTYEQYF.

This clone was observed a few times. The V and J genes are TRBV27 and TRBJ2-1, with TRBD2 matching over 9 bases. From germline, CDR1 is MNHEY and CDR2 SMNVEV (reference sequence). The ends lost 1 base at V and 7 bases at J; junction bases unmatched: 5. This CDR3 is built from 15 residues. CDR3: CASSLYALAGNEQFF. The CDR3 DNA reads TGTGCCAGCAGTTTATATGCCCTAGCGGGAAATGAGCAGTTCTTC.

A few counts support this clone. This chain links TRBV2 with TRBJ2-1, with 8 bases aligning to TRBD2. The V gene's germline CDR1 is SNHLY and CDR2 FYNNEI. The CDR3 runs to 10 residues. The CDR3 region is CASGGNEQFF. In DNA form, the CDR3 reads TGTGCGAGCGGGGGAAACGAGCAGTTCTTC.

CDR3 amino acids: CASSLDVVNEQFF. CDR3 nucleotide sequence: TGTGCCAGCAGCTTGGATGTAGTGAATGAGCAGTTCTTC. V usage is TRBV2 and J usage is TRBJ2-1; D is undetermined. V lost 6 bases, J lost 7 bases, and 13 bases lay in between. The CDR3 extends over 13 amino acids. The germline V gene encodes CDR1 SNHLY and CDR2 FYNNEI. Looking up the rest from reference TRBV2 and TRBJ2-1 gives the full variable domain: EPEVTQTPSHQVTQMGQEVILRCVPISNHLYFYWYRQILGQKVEFLVSFYNNEISEKSEIFDDQFSVERPDGSNFTLKIRSTKLEDSAMYFCASSLDVVNEQFFGPGTRLTVL.

The CDR3 DNA reads as TGTGCCAGCAAACAGGAGAACACCGGGGAGCTGTTTTTT. Translating gives CASKQENTGELFF. The rearrangement joins TRBV2 to TRBJ2-2; D might be TRBD1 (5 bases). CDR3 length: 13 residues. In germline, CDR1 is SNHLY, CDR2 FYNNEI. The V end was cut by 7 bases, the J end by 1 base, with 7 bases between.

The chain couples TRBV7-2 to TRBJ2-3; the D gene could be TRBD1 or TRBD2 (5 bases each). V was clipped by 1 base and J by 5 bases, with 7 bases between them. The germline gives CDR1 SGHTA, CDR2 FQGNSA. This CDR3 region has 13 residues. For the CDR3, the DNA is TGTGCCAGCAGCTTAGGGGGGTTAGATACGCAGTATTTT. Its protein product is CASSLGGLDTQYF.

The V call is TRBV6-1, the J call TRBJ1-2, with D possibly TRBD1 on 6 matching bases. The V gene lost 3 bases and the J gene lost 7 bases, with 21 bases spanning the gap. Germline CDR1 reads MNHNS; CDR2 reads SASEGT. CDR3 length: 16 residues. The CDR3 DNA reads as TGTGCCAGCAGTGAGAGTTTTGGGGGCGAATCCGGTGGCTACACCTTC. Its translation: CASSESFGGESGGYTF.

V usage is TRBV5-1 and J usage is TRBJ2-5, with D possibly being TRBD1 (5 bases). Trimming removed 4 bases at V and 1 base at J, with 11 bases between. The CDR3 is 14 residues long. The germline V gene has CDR1 SGHRS and CDR2 YFSETQ. The CDR3 DNA follows: TGCGCCAGCAGCCCCGGAAGGGGCCAAGAGACCCAGTACTTC. Encoded protein: CASSPGRGQETQYF.

The J gene is TRBJ2-6, the V gene TRBV6-5, with D unclear. V was clipped by 5 bases and J by 0 bases, with 8 bases between them. This CDR3 is 15 amino acids long. Germline values: CDR1 MNHEY, CDR2 SVGAGI. CDR3 sequence reads: CASSQVASGANVLTF. CDR3 bases: TGTGCCAGCAGTCAGGTGGCCTCTGGGGCCAACGTCCTGACTTTC.

The gene calls are TRBV6-5 and TRBJ1-2, with a weak D call TRBD1 (6 bases). V was clipped by 7 bases and J by 2 bases, with 11 bases between them. There are 13 residues in the CDR3. CDR1 and CDR2 from the germline V gene are MNHEY and SVGAGI. The CDR3 coding sequence is TGTGCCAGCAACCCGGGACAAAACTATGGCTACACCTTC. It translates to CASNPGQNYGYTF.

Only one count was recorded for this clone. The rearrangement uses TRBV5-1 and TRBJ2-1, with TRBD2 matching over 7 bases. In germline, CDR1 is SGHRS, CDR2 YFSETQ. J gave up 0 bases and V 2 bases, and 5 bases lay outside the gene matches. The CDR3 sequence is 16 residues long. The CDR3 reads CASSFGRESSYNEQFF. The CDR3 DNA reads as TGCGCCAGCAGCTTCGGGCGGGAGAGCTCCTACAATGAGCAGTTCTTC. The variable domain in full, with the rest retrieved from reference TRBV5-1 and TRBJ2-1, is KAGVTQTPRYLIKTRGQQVTLSCSPISGHRSVSWYQQTPGQGLQFLFEYFSETQRNKGNFPGRFSGRQFSNSRSEMNVSTLELGDSALYLCASSFGRESSYNEQFFGPGTRLTVL.

This chain links TRBV19 with TRBJ2-7; 11 nucleotides match TRBD2. CDR3 length: 15 residues. V shed 5 bases, J shed 5 bases, and the junction held 8 bases outside the gene matches. In germline, CDR1 is LNHDA, CDR2 SQIVND (reference sequence). The CDR3 DNA sequence: TGTGCCAGTAGTCCTTGGCTAGCGGGAGGCCACGAGCAGTACTTC. This translates into CASSPWLAGGHEQYF.

This clone has more than one count but fewer than ten. The chain is built from TRBV7-9 and TRBJ2-7; 7 bases match TRBD2. The germline V gene encodes CDR1 SEHNR and CDR2 FQNEAQ (reference sequence). The J segment lost 2 bases and the V segment lost 5 bases, leaving 12 bases of the junction unmatched. This CDR3 is built from 16 residues. As DNA, the CDR3 is TGTGCCAGCAGCAAGGAGCCCGGGAGGCTAGCCTACGAGCAGTACTTC. Translated: CASSKEPGRLAYEQYF.

This chain connects TRBV19 to TRBJ2-7; 8 bases agree with TRBD1. V trimming: 4 bases; J trimming: 2 bases; junction bases outside the gene matches: 4. CDR1 and CDR2 (germline): LNHDA, SQIVND (reference sequence). There are 14 residues in the CDR3. The CDR3: CASSRETGAYEQYF. As DNA, the CDR3 is TGTGCCAGTAGTAGAGAGACAGGGGCCTACGAGCAGTACTTC.

This sequence joins TRBV4-1 and TRBJ1-1; D uncertain. With 1 base removed from V and 4 bases from J, the gap between germline ends came to 7 bases. Germline V gives CDR1 MGHRA, CDR2 YSYEKL. The CDR3 totals 13 residues. CDR3 DNA: TGCGCCAGCAGCCAAGGCCTCGGCACTGAAGCTTTCTTT. This codes for CASSQGLGTEAFF.